Below are 16 T cell receptor beta chains sequenced from a single sample in a study of OX40 agonist ivuxolimab in advanced cancers. Sequencing was performed with immunoSEQ multiplex PCR; in TCRdb, only in-frame clones are kept and a portion is missing. The sample includes some 80,000 clones, 85% to 90% seen only once; the top ten take 0.45% to 0.7%. Sequencing was performed on CD4+ or CD8+ T cells sorted from blood, taken in a trial of the OX40 agonist ivuxolimab. These receptors were taken from an adult with an advanced solid tumor such as melanoma, head and neck, liver or kidney cancer.

This chain uses TRBV15 with TRBJ2-1; 8 nucleotides line up with TRBD2. Germline assignment: CDR1 LNHNV and CDR2 YYDKDF (reference sequence). CDR3 length: 16 residues. Germline trimming cut 0 bases from V and 7 bases from J; bases unmatched to any gene: 8. In nucleotides, the CDR3 is TGTGCCACCAGCAGAGAGGCTAGCGGGCTGGGAAATGAGCAGTTCTTC. Protein product: CATSREASGLGNEQFF.

The chain couples TRBV19 to TRBJ1-5; 7 bases agree with TRBD1. Germline lookup yields CDR1 LNHDA and CDR2 SQIVND (reference sequence). The CDR3 has 16 amino acids. J lost 7 bases, V lost 6 bases, and 15 bases had no gene match. The CDR3 spells CASSLAGVEGAQPQHF. As DNA, the CDR3 is TGTGCCAGTAGCCTCGCGGGTGTGGAGGGGGCCCAGCCCCAGCATTTT.

V gene TRBV11-3 combines with J gene TRBJ2-3; 7 positions match TRBD1. The germline CDR1 and CDR2 sequences are SGHNT and YENEEA. The CDR3 spans 16 residues. After removal of 4 bases from V and 3 bases from J, the junction contained 10 bases not matched to a gene. The CDR3: CASSSRQGSRTDTQYF. Written as DNA, the CDR3 is TGTGCCAGCAGCTCTAGACAGGGCAGTCGTACAGATACGCAGTATTTT.

V is TRBV6-5 and J is TRBJ2-5, with D possibly TRBD1 on 6 matching bases. The DNA end lines up better with TRBJ2-7; the J call may be wrong. From germline, CDR1 is MNHEY and CDR2 SVGAGI. The length of the CDR3 is 14 residues. The CDR3 spells CASSRQETTYEQYF. CDR3 nucleotides: TGTGCCAGCAGTCGACAGGAGACCACCTACGAGCAGTACTTC.

The chain employs TRBV29-1 and TRBJ2-7, with D possibly matching TRBD1 (5 bases). There are 13 residues in the CDR3. The germline CDR1 and CDR2 sequences are SQVTM and ANQGSEA. V dropped 7 bases and J dropped 4 bases, with 17 bases sitting between them. The CDR3 is CSELCREEYEQYF. The CDR3 nucleotides are TGCAGCGAACTGTGCAGGGAAGAGTACGAGCAGTACTTC.

This clone is a singleton in its sample. J is TRBJ2-1 and V is TRBV7-8; D is ambiguous. The CDR3 sequence is 16 residues long. V was trimmed by 5 bases and J by 0 bases, leaving 14 bases between them. Germline CDR1 SGHVS, CDR2 FQNEAQ. CDR3 nucleotides: TGTGCCAGCAGCACCTTCCTCGGAAGCTCCTACAATGAGCAGTTCTTC. The encoded protein is CASSTFLGSSYNEQFF.

The chain employs TRBV7-8 and TRBJ1-1, with D possibly being TRBD1 (5 bases). Trimming removed 6 bases at V and 6 bases at J, with 14 bases between. This CDR3 has 13 amino acids. Germline CDR1 is SGHVS and CDR2 is FQNEAQ. Here the CDR3 DNA reads TGTGCCAGCAGTCGTTCCCAGGGCGCTGAAGCTTTCTTT. This gives the protein CASSRSQGAEAFF.

This rearrangement joins TRBV7-9 to TRBJ2-6; 7 bases are shared with TRBD2. V lost 4 bases and J lost 10; bases outside the gene matches: 7. The CDR3 loop spans 14 amino acids. The germline CDR1 and CDR2 sequences are SEHNR and FQNEAQ (reference sequence). In DNA, the CDR3 is TGTGCCAGCAGCTCGTTCGGGAGGAATAACGTCCTGACTTTC. Encoded protein: CASSSFGRNNVLTF.

This chain uses TRBV7-9 with TRBJ2-5; D might be TRBD1 (6 bases). The germline gives CDR1 SEHNR, CDR2 FQNEAQ (reference sequence). V lost 3 bases to trimming and J lost 2 bases, with 13 bases between them. This CDR3 spans 15 amino acids. CDR3 coding DNA: TGTGCCAGCAGCTTGGGGCAGGGGCTACAAGAGACCCAGTACTTC. Its protein is CASSLGQGLQETQYF.

V usage is TRBV19 and J usage is TRBJ1-3; D remains ambiguous. The V gene's germline CDR1 is LNHDA and CDR2 SQIVND (reference sequence). This CDR3 has 12 residues. Deletions cut 3 bases from V and 0 bases from J, with 0 bases between. CDR3 region: CASSISGNTIYF. The CDR3 region has the DNA TGTGCCAGTAGTATCTCTGGAAACACCATATATTTT.

This chain connects TRBV5-1 to TRBJ2-7, with TRBD2 matching 13 bases. The CDR3 covers 19 residues. The trim removed 7 bases at V and 0 bases at J, leaving 16 bases unmatched. From germline, CDR1 is SGHRS and CDR2 YFSETQ. The CDR3 DNA sequence: TGCGCCAGCGCACAGAGAGGGACTAGCGGGATAGATCTCTCCTACGAGCAGTACTTC. Translation: CASAQRGTSGIDLSYEQYF. Full variable domain (missing parts from reference TRBV5-1 and TRBJ2-7): KAGVTQTPRYLIKTRGQQVTLSCSPISGHRSVSWYQQTPGQGLQFLFEYFSETQRNKGNFPGRFSGRQFSNSRSEMNVSTLELGDSALYLCASAQRGTSGIDLSYEQYFGPGTRLTVT.

J is TRBJ1-5 and V is TRBV18; D remains ambiguous. CDR1 is KGHSH and CDR2 is LQKENI in the germline V gene. The CDR3 is 15 residues long. V lost 6 bases to trimming and J lost 0 bases, with 12 bases between them. The CDR3 DNA is TGTGCCAGCTCCCAGGACGGGTATAGCAATCAGCCCCAGCATTTT. This translates into CASSQDGYSNQPQHF.

The chain combines TRBV5-1 with TRBJ2-5; tentative D call: TRBD1 (5 bases). V shed 0 bases and J shed 5 bases, with 20 bases lying between them. The CDR3 contains 17 residues. The germline V gene has CDR1 SGHRS and CDR2 YFSETQ. Here the CDR3 reads CASSLGIGRQSEETQYF. The DNA of the CDR3 is TGCGCCAGCAGCTTGGGTATAGGTAGACAGAGCGAGGAGACCCAGTACTTC.

The V call is TRBV11-2, the J call TRBJ1-3; D is unclear. Germline V gene data show CDR1 as SGHAT and CDR2 as FQNNGV. CDR3 length equals 16 residues. V was pared by 3 bases and J by 3 bases, with 15 bases between. This CDR3 is CASSFISAGDGNTIYF. CDR3 bases: TGTGCCAGCAGCTTCATTTCGGCAGGAGATGGAAACACCATATATTTT.

This clone was detected only once. The chain employs TRBV5-1 and TRBJ2-3; weak D call: TRBD1 (7 bases). Germline V CDR1 and CDR2: SGHRS, YFSETQ. V dropped 5 bases and J dropped 5 bases, with 24 bases sitting between them. This CDR3 spans 17 amino acids. The CDR3 here is CASSSFPRGLRGDTQYF. The CDR3 bases are TGCGCCAGCAGTTCTTTTCCAAGGGGGCTGCGGGGAGATACGCAGTATTTT.

This chain links TRBV7-8 with TRBJ2-1; D possibly matches TRBD1 or TRBD2 (5 bases each). The germline CDR1 and CDR2 sequences are SGHVS and FQNEAQ. The V gene lost 11 bases and the J gene lost 4 bases, with 9 bases spanning the gap. The CDR3 spans 11 residues. The DNA of the CDR3 is TGTGCCTCGGGGCAGTACAATGAGCAGTTCTTC. Translation: CASGQYNEQFF.